This TCR beta chain comes out of a study of CXCR3-negative and CXCR3-positive naive CD8 T cells. On this clonotype: Its specificity is unknown.

5' RACE with UMI labels generated the TRB cDNA libraries. Using the 5' RACE reads, TCRdb records one entry per CDR3 protein without DNA. The sample totals around 29,000 distinct CDR3 sequences. Study-wide points: Partially decreased CXCR3 expression was recorded after cryopreservation, and fresh PBMCs were used in most assays. Both naive subsets carried similar amounts of surface CD5, so TCR strength was inferred from TRB CDR3 properties.

Germline CDR1 and CDR2: SGHKS and YYEKEE (reference sequence). The CDR3 is 16 residues long. This TCR was sampled from a human donor in good health. Some clones in this sample may be carry-over from other donors' samples. V usage is TRBV5-5 and J usage is TRBJ1-5; the TCRdb call, TRBD1, lacks DNA for checking. The material sequenced was memory CD8+ T cells from blood. The CDR3 region is CASSPGQGSVYGPQHF.